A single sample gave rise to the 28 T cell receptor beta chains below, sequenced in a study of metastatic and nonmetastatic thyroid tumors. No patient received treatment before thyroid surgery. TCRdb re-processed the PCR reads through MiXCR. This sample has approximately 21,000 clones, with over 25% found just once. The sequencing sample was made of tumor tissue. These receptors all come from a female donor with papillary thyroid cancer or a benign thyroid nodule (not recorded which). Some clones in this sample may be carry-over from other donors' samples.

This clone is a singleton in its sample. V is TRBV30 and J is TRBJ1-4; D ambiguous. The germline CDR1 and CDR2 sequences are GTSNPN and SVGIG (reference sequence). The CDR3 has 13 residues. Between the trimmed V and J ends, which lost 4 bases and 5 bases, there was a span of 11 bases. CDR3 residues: CAWTGTRNEKLFF. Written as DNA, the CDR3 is TGTGCCTGGACCGGCACAAGGAATGAAAAACTGTTTTTT.

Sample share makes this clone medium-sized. In DNA, the CDR3 is TGTGCCAACCTAGACAGGGCGGGAATGGACACCGGGGAGCTGTTTTTT. Translated, it gives CANLDRAGMDTGELFF. The chain combines TRBV6-1 with TRBJ2-2; perhaps TRBD1 as D (7 bases). This CDR3 region has 16 residues. CDR1 is MNHNS, CDR2 SASEGT, per germline. V lost 10 bases, J lost 3 bases, and 21 bases lay in between.

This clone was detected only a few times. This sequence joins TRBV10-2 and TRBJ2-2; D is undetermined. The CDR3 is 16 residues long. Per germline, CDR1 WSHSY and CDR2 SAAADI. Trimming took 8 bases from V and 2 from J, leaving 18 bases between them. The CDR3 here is CASFQSGWGNTGELFF. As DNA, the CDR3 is TGCGCCAGCTTCCAGTCGGGCTGGGGTAACACCGGGGAGCTGTTTTTT.

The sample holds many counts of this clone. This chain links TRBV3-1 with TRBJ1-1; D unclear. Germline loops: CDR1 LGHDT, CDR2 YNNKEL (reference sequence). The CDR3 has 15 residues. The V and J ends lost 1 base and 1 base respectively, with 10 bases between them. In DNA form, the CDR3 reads TGTGCCAGCAGCCAAGGTCGTTCAGGGAACACTGAAGCTTTCTTT. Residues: CASSQGRSGNTEAFF.

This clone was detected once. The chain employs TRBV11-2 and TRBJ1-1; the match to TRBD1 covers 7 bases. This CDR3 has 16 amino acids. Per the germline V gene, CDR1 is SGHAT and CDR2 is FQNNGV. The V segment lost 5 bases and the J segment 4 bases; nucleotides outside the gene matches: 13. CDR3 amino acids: CASSRDSPRRGTEAFF. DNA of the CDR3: TGTGCCAGCAGCCGGGACAGTCCCAGACGAGGCACTGAAGCTTTCTTT.

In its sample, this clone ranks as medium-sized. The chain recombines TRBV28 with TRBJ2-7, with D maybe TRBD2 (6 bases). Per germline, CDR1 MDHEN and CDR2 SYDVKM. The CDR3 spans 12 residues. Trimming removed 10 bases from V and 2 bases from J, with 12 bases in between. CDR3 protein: CATQGGAYEQYF. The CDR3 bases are TGTGCCACCCAGGGAGGAGCCTACGAGCAGTACTTC.

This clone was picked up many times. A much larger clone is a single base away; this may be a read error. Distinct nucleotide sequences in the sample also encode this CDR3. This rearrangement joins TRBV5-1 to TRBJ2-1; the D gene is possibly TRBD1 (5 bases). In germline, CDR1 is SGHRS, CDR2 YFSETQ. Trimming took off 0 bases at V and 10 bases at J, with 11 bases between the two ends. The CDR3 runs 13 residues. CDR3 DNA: TGCGCCAGCAGCTTGGATCGTTGGGGCGAGCAGTTCTTC. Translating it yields CASSLDRWGEQFF.

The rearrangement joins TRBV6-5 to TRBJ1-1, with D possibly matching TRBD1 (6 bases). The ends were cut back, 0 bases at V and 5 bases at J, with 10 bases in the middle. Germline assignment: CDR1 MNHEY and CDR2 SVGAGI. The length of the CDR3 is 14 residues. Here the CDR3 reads CASSYSAGVTEAFF. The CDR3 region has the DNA TGTGCCAGCAGTTACTCGGCAGGGGTGACTGAAGCTTTCTTT.

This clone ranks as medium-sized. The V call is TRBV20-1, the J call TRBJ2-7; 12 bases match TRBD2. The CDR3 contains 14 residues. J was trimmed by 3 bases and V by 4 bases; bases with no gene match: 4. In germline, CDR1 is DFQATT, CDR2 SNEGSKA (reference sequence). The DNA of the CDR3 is TGCAGTGCTACTAGCGGGGGGGTTTTCTACGAGCAGTACTTC. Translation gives CSATSGGVFYEQYF.

The CDR3 here is CASSLPGGSALYEQYF. DNA of the CDR3: TGTGCCAGCAGCTTGCCGGGGGGTTCGGCTTTGTACGAGCAGTACTTC. The rearrangement uses TRBV5-8 and TRBJ2-7; 7 bases match TRBD2. Germline CDR1 and CDR2: SGHTS and YDEGEE. The CDR3 has 16 amino acids. Unmatched junction bases numbered 11, after V lost 1 base and J lost 4 bases.

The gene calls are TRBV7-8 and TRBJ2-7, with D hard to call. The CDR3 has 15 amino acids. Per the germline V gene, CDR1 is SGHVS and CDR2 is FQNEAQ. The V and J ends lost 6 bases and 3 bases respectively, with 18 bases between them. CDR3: CASSLPGFGYYEQYF. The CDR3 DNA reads TGTGCCAGCAGTTTGCCTGGGTTTGGATACTACGAGCAGTACTTC.

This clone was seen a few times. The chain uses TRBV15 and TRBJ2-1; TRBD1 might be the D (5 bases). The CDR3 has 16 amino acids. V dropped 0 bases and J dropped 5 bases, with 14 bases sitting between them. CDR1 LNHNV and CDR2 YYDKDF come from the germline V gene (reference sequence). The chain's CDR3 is CATSREAWWTNNEQFF. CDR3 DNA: TGTGCCACCAGCAGAGAAGCTTGGTGGACAAACAATGAGCAGTTCTTC.

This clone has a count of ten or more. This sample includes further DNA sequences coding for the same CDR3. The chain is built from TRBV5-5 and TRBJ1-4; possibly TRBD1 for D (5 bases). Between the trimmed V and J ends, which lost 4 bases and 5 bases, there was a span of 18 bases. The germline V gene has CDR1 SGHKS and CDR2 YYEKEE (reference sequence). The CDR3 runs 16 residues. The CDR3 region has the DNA TGTGCCAGCAGCCTTGTGGGGGGAGGGTGGAATGAAAAACTGTTTTTT. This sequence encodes CASSLVGGGWNEKLFF.

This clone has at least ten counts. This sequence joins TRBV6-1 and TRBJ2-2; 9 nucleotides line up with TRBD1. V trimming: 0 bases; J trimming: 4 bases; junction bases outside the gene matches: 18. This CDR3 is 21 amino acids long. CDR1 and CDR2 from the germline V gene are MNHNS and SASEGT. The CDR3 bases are TGTGCCAGCAGTGAAGCGGTAAAGTCGATCCGGGACAGGGTGTTCACCGGGGAGCTGTTTTTT. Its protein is CASSEAVKSIRDRVFTGELFF.

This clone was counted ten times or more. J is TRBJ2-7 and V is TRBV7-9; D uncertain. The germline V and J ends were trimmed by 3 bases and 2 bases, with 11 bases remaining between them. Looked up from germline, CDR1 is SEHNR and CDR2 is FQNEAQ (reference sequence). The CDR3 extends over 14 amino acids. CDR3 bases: TGTGCCAGCAGCTTCGACTTAAAACCCTACGAGCAGTACTTC. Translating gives CASSFDLKPYEQYF.

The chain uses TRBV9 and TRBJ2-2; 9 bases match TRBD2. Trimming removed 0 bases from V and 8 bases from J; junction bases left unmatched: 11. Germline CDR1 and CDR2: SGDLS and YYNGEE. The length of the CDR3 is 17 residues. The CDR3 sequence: CASSVGGAGGPYGELFF. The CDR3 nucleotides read TGTGCCAGCAGCGTAGGTGGCGCGGGAGGGCCGTATGGGGAGCTGTTTTTT.

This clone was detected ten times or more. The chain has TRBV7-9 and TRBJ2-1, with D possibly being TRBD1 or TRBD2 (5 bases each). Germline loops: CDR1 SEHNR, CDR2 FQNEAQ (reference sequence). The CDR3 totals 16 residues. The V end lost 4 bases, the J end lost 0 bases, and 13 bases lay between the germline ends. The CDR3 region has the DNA TGTGCCAGCAGCTCAACACAGGAGGTCTCCTACAATGAGCAGTTCTTC. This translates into CASSSTQEVSYNEQFF.

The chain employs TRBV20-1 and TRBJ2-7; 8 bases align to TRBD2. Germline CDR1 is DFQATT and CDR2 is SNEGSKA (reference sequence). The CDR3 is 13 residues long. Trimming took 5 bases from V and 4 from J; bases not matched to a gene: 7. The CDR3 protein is CSALAGATYEQYF. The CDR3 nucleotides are TGCAGTGCTCTAGCGGGTGCCACGTACGAGCAGTACTTC.

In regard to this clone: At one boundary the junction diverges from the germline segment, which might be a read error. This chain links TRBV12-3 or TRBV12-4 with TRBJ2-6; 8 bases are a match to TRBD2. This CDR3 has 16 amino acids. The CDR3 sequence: CASSPGGASVANFLTF. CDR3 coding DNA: TGTGCCAGCAGTCCCGGGGGGGCCTCTGTGGCCAACTTCCTGACTTTC.

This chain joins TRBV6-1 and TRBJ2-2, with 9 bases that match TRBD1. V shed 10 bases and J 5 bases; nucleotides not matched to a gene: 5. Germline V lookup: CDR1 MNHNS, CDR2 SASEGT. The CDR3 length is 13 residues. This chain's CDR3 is CATRQGDTGELFF. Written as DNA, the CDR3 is TGTGCCACCAGACAGGGGGATACCGGGGAGCTGTTTTTT.

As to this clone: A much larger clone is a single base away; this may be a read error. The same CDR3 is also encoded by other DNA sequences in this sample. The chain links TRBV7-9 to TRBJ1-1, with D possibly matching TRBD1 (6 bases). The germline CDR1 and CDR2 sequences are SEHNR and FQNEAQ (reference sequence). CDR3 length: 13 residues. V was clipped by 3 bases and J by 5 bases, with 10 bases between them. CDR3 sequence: CASSFGGLTEAFF. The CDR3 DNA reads TGTGCCAGCAGCTTTGGGGGGCTTACTGAAGCTTTCTTT. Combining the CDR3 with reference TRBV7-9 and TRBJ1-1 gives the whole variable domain DTGVSQNPRHKITKRGQNVTFRCDPISEHNRLYWYRQTLGQGPEFLTYFQNEAQLEKSRLLSDRFSAERPKGSFSTLEIQRTEQGDSAMYLCASSFGGLTEAFFGQGTRLTVV.

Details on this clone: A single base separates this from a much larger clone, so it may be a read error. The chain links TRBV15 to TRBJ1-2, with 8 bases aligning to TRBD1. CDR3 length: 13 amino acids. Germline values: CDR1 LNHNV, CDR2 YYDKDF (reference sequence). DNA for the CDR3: TGTGCCACCATCAGAGGGGCACAGGGGGGCCACACCTTC. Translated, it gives CATIRGAQGGHTF. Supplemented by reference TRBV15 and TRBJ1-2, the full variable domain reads DAMVIQNPRYQVTQFGKPVTLSCSQTLNHNVMYWYQQKSSQAPKLLFHYYDKDFNNEADTPDNFQSRRPNTSFCFLDIRSPGLGDTAMYLCATIRGAQGGHTFGSGTRLTVV.

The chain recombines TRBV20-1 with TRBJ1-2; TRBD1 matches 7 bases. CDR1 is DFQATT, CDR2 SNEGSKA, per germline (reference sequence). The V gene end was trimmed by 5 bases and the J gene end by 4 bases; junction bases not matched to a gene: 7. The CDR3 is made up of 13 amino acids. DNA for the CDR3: TGCAGTGCTGAACAGGGGACCGGCTATGGCTACACCTTC. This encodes CSAEQGTGYGYTF.

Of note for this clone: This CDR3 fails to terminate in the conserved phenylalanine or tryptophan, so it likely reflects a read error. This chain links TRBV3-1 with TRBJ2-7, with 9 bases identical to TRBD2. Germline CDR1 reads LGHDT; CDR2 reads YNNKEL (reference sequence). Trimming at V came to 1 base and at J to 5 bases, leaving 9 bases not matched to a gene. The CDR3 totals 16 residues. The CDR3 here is CASSQALRGGLDEQYS. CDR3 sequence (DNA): TGTGCCAGCAGCCAAGCTCTGCGGGGGGGGCTCGACGAGCAGTACTCC.

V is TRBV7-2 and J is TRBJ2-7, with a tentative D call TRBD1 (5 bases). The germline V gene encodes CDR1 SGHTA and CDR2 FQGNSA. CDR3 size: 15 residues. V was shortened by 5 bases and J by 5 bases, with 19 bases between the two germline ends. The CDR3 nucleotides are TGTGCCAGCAGCGCGAGGTCGACAGTATGGAACGAGCAGTACTTC. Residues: CASSARSTVWNEQYF.

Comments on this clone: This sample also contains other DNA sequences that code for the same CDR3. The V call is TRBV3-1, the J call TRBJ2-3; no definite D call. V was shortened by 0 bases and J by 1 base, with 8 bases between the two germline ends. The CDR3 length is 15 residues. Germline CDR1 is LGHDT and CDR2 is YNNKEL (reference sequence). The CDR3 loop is CASSQEPGGTDTQYF. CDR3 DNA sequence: TGTGCCAGCAGCCAAGAACCTGGTGGCACAGATACGCAGTATTTT.

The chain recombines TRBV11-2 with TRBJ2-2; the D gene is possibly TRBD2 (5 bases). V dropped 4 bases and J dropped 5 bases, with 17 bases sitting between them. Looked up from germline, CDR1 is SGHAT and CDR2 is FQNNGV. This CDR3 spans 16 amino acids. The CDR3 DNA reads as TGTGCCAGCAGCTCCCTTAACGGGATTGGTACCGGGGAGCTGTTTTTT. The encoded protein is CASSSLNGIGTGELFF.

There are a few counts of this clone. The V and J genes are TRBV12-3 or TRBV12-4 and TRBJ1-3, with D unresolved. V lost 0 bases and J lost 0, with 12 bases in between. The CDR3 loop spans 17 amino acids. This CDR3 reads CASSLAADCFSGNTIYF. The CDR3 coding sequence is TGTGCCAGCAGTTTAGCGGCTGACTGTTTCTCTGGAAACACCATATATTTT.